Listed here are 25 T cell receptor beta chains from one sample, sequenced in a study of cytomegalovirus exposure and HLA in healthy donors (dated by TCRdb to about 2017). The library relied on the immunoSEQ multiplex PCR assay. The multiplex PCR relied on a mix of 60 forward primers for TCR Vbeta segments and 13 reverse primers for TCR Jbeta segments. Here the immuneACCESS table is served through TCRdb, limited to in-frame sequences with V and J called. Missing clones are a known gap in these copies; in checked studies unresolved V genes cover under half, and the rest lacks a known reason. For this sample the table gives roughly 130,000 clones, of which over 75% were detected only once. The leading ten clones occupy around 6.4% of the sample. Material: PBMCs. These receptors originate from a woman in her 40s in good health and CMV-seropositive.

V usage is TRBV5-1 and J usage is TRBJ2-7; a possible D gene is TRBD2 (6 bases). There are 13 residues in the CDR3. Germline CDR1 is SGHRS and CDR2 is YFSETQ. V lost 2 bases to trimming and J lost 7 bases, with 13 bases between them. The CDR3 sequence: CASSFGVAGEQYF. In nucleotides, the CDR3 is TGCGCCAGCAGCTTTGGGGTGGCGGGAGAGCAGTACTTC.

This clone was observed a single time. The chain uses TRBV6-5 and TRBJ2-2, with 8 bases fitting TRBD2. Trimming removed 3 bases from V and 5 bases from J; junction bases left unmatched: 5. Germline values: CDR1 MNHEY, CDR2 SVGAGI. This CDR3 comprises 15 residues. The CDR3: CASSYLAGGTGELFF. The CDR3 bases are TGTGCCAGCAGTTATCTTGCGGGAGGAACCGGGGAGCTGTTTTTT.

As DNA, the CDR3 is TGTGCCATCAGTGGACAGGGGACGCTTAACTATGGCTACACCTTC. Translated, it gives CAISGQGTLNYGYTF. The chain combines TRBV10-3 with TRBJ1-2, with 8 positions matching TRBD1. The germline gives CDR1 ENHRY, CDR2 SYGVKD. This CDR3 is 15 amino acids long. The V gene end was trimmed by 4 bases and the J gene end by 1 base; junction bases not matched to a gene: 5.

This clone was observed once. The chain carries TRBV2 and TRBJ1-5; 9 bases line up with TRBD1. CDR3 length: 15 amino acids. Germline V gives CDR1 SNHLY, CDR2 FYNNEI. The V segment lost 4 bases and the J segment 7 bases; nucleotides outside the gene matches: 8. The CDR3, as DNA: TGTGCCAGCAGTGTTAGGACAGGGGAAGTGCAGCCCCAGCATTTT. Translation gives CASSVRTGEVQPQHF. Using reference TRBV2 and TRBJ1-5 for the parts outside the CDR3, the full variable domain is EPEVTQTPSHQVTQMGQEVILRCVPISNHLYFYWYRQILGQKVEFLVSFYNNEISEKSEIFDDQFSVERPDGSNFTLKIRSTKLEDSAMYFCASSVRTGEVQPQHFGDGTRLSIL.

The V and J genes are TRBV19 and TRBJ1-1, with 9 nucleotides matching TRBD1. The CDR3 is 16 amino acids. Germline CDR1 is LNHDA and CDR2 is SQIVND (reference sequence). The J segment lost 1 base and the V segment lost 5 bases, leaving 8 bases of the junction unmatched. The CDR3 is CASSPTGGLTNTEAFF. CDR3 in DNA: TGTGCCAGTAGTCCCACAGGGGGCCTGACGAACACTGAAGCTTTCTTT.

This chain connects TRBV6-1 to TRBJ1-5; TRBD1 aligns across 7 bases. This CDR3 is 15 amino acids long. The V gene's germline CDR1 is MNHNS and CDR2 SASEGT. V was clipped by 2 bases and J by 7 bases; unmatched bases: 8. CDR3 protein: CASSEWTTGQQPQHF. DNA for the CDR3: TGTGCCAGCAGTGAATGGACGACGGGACAGCAGCCCCAGCATTTT.

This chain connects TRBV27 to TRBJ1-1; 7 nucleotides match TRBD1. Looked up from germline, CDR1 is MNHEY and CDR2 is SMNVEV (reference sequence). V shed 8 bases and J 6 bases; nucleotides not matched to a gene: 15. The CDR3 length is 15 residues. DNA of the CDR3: TGTGCCAGCTCCCTCCACAGGGGCTCTCTTCCTGAAGCTTTCTTT. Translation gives CASSLHRGSLPEAFF.

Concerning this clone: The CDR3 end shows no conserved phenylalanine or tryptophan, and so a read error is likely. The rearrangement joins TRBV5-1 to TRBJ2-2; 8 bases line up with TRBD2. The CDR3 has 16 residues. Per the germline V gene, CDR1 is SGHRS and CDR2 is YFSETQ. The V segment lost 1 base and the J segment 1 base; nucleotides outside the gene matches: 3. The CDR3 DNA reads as TGCGCCAGCAGCTTGACTAGCGGAATGAACACCGGGGAGCTGTTTGTT. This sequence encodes CASSLTSGMNTGELFV.

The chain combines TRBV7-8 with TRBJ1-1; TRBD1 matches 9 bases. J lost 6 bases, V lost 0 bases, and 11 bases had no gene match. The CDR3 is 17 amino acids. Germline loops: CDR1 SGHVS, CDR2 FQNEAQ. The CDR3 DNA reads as TGTGCCAGCAGCTTAGCGCTGATAGGACAGGGGATCGCTGAAGCTTTCTTT. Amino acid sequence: CASSLALIGQGIAEAFF.

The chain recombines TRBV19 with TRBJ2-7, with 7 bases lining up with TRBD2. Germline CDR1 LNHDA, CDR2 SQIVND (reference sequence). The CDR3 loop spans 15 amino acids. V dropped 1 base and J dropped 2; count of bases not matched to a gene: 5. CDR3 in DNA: TGTGCCAGTAGTATAGCGGCTAGCGGTACCTACGAGCAGTACTTC. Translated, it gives CASSIAASGTYEQYF.

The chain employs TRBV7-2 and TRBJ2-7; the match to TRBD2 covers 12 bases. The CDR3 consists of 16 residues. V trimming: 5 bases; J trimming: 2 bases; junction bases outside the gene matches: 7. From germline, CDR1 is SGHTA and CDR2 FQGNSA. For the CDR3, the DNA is TGTGCCAGCAGCCGCGATTGGACTAGCGGGGCCTACGAGCAGTACTTC. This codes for CASSRDWTSGAYEQYF. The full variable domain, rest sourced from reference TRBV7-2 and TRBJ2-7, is GAGVSQSPSNKVTEKGKDVELRCDPISGHTALYWYRQSLGQGLEFLIYFQGNSAPDKSGLPSDRFSAERTGGSVSTLTIQRTQQEDSAVYLCASSRDWTSGAYEQYFGPGTRLTVT.

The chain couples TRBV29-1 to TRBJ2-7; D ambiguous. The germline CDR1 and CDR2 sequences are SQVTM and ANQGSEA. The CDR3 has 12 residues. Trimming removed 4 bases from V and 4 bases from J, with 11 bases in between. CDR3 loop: CSVGSSEYEQYF. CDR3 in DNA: TGCAGCGTTGGTAGCTCAGAGTACGAGCAGTACTTC.

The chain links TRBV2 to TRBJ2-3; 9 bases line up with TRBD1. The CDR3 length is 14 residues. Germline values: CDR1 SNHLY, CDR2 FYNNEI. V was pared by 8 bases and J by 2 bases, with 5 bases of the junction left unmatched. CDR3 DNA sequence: TGTGCCAGCGCTAGACAGGGGGTCACAGATACGCAGTATTTT. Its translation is CASARQGVTDTQYF.

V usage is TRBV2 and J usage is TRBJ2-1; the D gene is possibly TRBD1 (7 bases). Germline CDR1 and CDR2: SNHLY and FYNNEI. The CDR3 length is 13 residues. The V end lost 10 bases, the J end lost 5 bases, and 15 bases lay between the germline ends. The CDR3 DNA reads TGTGCCACCACCGGAGGGGGCAACAATGAGCAGTTCTTC. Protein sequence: CATTGGGNNEQFF.

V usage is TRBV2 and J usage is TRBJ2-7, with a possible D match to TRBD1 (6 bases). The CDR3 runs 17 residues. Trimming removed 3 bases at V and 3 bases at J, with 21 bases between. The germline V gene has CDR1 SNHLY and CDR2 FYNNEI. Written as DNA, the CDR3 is TGTGCCAGCAGTGATCGGACAGTGGGCCGCCACCACTACGAGCAGTACTTC. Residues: CASSDRTVGRHHYEQYF.

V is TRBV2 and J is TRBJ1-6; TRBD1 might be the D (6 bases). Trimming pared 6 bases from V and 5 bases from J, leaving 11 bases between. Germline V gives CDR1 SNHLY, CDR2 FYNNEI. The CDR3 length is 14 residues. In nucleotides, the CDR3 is TGTGCCAGCAGCCGGACAGTTAATAATTCACCCCTCCACTTT. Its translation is CASSRTVNNSPLHF. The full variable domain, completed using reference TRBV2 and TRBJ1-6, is EPEVTQTPSHQVTQMGQEVILRCVPISNHLYFYWYRQILGQKVEFLVSFYNNEISEKSEIFDDQFSVERPDGSNFTLKIRSTKLEDSAMYFCASSRTVNNSPLHFGNGTRLTVT.

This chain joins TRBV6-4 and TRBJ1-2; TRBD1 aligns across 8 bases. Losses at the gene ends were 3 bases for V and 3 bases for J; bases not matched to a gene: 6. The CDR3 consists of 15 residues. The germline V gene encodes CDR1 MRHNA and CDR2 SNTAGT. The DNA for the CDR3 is TGTGCCAGCAGTGATCGTGGACAGGGCGACTATGGCTACACCTTC. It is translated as CASSDRGQGDYGYTF.

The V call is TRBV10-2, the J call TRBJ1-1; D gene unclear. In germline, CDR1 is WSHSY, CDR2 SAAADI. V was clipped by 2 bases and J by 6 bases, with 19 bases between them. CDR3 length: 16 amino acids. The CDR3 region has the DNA TGCGCCAGCAGTGAGGCCAACCGGAGAACTGGCGCTGAAGCTTTCTTT. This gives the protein CASSEANRRTGAEAFF.

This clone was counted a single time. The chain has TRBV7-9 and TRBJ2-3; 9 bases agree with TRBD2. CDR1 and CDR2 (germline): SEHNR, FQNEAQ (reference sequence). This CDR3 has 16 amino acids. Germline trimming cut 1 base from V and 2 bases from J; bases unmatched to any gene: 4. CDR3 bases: TGTGCCAGCAGCTTAGGGCTAGCGGGGCCCACAGATACGCAGTATTTT. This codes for CASSLGLAGPTDTQYF. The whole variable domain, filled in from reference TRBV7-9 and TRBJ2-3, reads DTGVSQNPRHKITKRGQNVTFRCDPISEHNRLYWYRQTLGQGPEFLTYFQNEAQLEKSRLLSDRFSAERPKGSFSTLEIQRTEQGDSAMYLCASSLGLAGPTDTQYFGPGTRLTVL.

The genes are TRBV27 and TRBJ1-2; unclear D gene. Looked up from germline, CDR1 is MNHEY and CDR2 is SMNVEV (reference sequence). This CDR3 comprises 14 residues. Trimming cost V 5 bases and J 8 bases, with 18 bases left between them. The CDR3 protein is CASSLRGRVEGYTF. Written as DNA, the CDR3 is TGTGCCAGCAGTCTAAGAGGGAGGGTTGAAGGCTACACCTTC.

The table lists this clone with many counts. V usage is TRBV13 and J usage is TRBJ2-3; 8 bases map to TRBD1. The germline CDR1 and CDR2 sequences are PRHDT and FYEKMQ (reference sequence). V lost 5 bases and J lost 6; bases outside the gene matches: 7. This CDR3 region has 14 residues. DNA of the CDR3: TGTGCCAGCAGCACTCCGACAGGGGATGATACGCAGTATTTT. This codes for CASSTPTGDDTQYF.

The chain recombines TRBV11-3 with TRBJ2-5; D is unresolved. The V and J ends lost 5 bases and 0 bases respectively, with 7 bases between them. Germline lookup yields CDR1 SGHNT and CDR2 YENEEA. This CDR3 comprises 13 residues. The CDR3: CASSLLYQETQYF. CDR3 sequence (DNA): TGTGCCAGCAGCCTATTGTACCAAGAGACCCAGTACTTC.

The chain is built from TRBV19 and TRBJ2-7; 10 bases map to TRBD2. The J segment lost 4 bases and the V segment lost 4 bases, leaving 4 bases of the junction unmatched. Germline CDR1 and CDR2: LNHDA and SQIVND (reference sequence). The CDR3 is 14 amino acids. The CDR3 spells CASSRGLAAYEQYF. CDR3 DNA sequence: TGTGCCAGTAGTAGAGGACTAGCGGCTTACGAGCAGTACTTC.

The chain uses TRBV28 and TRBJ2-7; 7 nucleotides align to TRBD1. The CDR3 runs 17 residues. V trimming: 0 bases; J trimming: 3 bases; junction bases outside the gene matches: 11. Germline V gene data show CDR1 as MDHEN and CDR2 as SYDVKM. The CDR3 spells CASSLWYKAGGIYEQYF. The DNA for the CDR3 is TGTGCCAGCAGTTTATGGTATAAGGCAGGGGGAATCTACGAGCAGTACTTC.

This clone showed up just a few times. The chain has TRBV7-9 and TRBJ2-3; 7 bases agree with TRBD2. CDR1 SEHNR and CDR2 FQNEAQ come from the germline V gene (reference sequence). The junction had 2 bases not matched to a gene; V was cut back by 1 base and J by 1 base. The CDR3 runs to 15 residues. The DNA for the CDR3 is TGTGCCAGCAGCTTAGTAAGCGGGGGCACAGATACGCAGTATTTT. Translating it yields CASSLVSGGTDTQYF.